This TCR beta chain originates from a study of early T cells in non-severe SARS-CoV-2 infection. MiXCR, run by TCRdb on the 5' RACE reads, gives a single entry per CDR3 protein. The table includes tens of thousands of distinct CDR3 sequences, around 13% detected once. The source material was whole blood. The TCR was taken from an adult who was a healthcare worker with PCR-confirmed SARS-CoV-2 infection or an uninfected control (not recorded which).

The chain's CDR3 is CASSSTGASEGANVLTF. CDR3 nucleotide sequence: TGTGCCAGCAGCTCCACAGGGGCGTCTGAGGGGGCCAACGTCCTGACTTTC. The V call is TRBV7-9, the J call TRBJ2-6; 7 bases are shared with TRBD1. Germline CDR1 reads SEHNR; CDR2 reads FQNEAQ (reference sequence). The length of the CDR3 is 17 residues. With V trimmed by 4 bases and J by 4 bases, 10 bases remained unmatched.